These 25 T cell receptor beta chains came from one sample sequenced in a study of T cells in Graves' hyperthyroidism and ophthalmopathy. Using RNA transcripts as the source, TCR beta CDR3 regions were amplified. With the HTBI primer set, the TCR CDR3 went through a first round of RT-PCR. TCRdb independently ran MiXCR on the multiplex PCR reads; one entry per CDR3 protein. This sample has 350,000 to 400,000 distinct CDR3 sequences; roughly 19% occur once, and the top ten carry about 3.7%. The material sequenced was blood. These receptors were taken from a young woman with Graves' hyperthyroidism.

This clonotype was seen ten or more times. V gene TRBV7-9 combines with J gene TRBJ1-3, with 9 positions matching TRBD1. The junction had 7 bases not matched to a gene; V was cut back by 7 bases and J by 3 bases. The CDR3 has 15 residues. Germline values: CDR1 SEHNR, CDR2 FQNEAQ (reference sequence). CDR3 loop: CASTPRDRDGNTIYF. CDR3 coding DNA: TGTGCCAGCACCCCCCGGGACAGGGATGGAAACACCATATATTTT. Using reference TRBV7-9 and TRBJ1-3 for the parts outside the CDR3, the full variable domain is DTGVSQNPRHKITKRGQNVTFRCDPISEHNRLYWYRQTLGQGPEFLTYFQNEAQLEKSRLLSDRFSAERPKGSFSTLEIQRTEQGDSAMYLCASTPRDRDGNTIYFGEGSWLTVV.

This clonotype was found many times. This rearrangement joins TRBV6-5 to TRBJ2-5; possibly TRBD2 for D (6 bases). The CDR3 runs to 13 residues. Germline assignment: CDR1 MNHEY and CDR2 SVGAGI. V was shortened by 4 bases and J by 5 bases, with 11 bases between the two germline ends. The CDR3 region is CASSFAGSETQYF. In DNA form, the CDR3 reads TGTGCCAGCAGTTTCGCGGGGTCGGAGACCCAGTACTTC.

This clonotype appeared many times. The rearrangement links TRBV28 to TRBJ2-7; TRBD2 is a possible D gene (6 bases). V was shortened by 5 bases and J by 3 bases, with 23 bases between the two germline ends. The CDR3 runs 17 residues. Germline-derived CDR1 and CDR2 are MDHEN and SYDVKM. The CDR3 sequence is CASSPPPFMRGVYEQYF. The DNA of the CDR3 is TGTGCCAGCAGTCCCCCGCCGTTCATGCGGGGAGTCTACGAGCAGTACTTC.

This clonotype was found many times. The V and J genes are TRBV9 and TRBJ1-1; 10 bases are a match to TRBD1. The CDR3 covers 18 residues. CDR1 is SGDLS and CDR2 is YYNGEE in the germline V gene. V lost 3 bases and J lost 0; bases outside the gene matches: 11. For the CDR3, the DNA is TGTGCCAGCAGCGAATCGGACAGGGGGGGTCCAGTGAACACTGAAGCTTTCTTT. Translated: CASSESDRGGPVNTEAFF.

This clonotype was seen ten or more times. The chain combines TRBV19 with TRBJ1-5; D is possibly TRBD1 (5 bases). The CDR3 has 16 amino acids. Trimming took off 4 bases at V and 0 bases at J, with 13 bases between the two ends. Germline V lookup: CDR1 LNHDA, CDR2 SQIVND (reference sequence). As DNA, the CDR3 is TGTGCCAGTAGTAGTAACGGGGCACGTAGCAATCAGCCCCAGCATTTT. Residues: CASSSNGARSNQPQHF. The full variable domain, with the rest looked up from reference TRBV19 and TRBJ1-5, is DGGITQSPKYLFRKEGQNVTLSCEQNLNHDAMYWYRQDPGQGLRLIYYSQIVNDFQKGDIAEGYSVSREKKESFPLTVTSAQKNPTAFYLCASSSNGARSNQPQHFGDGTRLSIL.

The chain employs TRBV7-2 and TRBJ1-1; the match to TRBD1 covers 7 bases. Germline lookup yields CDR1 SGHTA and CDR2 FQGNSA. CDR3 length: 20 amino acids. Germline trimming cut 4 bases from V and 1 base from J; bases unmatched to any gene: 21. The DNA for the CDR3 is TGTGCCAGCAGCTATATTAACCTTCGGGGCAGGGGGGGTACGAACACTGAAGCTTTCTTT. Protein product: CASSYINLRGRGGTNTEAFF.

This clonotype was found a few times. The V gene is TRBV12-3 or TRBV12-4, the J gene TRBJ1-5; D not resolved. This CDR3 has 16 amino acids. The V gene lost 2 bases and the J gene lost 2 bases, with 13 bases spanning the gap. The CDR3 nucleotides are TGTGCCAGCAGTTTAAACCACTACGGGGGCAATCAGCCCCAGCATTTT. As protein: CASSLNHYGGNQPQHF.

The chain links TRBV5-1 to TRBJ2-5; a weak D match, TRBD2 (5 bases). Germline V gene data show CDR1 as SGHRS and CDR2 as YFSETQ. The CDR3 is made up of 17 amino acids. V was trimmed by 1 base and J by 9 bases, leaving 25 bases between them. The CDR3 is CASSLLPGSRPWEPQYF. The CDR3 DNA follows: TGCGCCAGCAGCTTGCTCCCGGGATCCCGGCCCTGGGAGCCCCAGTACTTC.

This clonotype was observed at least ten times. The CDR3 DNA sequence: TGTGCCACCAGCAGAGAGGGCGGGCTTGAAGCTTTCTTT. It codes for CATSREGGLEAFF. This sequence joins TRBV15 and TRBJ1-1, with D uncertain. Germline values: CDR1 LNHNV, CDR2 YYDKDF (reference sequence). This CDR3 has 13 residues. V was cut by 0 bases and J by 7 bases, with 9 bases left in between.

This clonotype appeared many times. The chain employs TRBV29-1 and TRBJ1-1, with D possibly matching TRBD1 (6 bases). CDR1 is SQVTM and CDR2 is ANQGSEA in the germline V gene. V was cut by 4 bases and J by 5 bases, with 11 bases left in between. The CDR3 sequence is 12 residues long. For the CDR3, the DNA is TGCAGCGTTGGGCCCACAGGGACTGAAGCTTTCTTT. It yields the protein CSVGPTGTEAFF.

CDR3 DNA: TGTGCCAGCAGTGAGGTACGGATCTATGGCTACACCTTC. Translated, it gives CASSEVRIYGYTF. V gene TRBV2 combines with J gene TRBJ1-2; D not resolved. There are 13 residues in the CDR3. V lost 3 bases, J lost 4 bases, and 9 bases lay in between. Germline-derived CDR1 and CDR2 are SNHLY and FYNNEI.

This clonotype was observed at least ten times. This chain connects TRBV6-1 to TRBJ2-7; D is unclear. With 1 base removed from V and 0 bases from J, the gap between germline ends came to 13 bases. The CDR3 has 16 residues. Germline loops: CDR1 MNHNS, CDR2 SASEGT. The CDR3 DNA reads TGTGCCAGCAGTGAAGATGTGTGGCAGGTCTCCTACGAGCAGTACTTC. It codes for CASSEDVWQVSYEQYF.

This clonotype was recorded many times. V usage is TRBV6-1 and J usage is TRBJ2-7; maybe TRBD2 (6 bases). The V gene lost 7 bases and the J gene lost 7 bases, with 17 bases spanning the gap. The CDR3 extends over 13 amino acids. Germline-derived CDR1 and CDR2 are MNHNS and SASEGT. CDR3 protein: CASTNSGGYEQYF. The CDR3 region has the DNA TGTGCCAGCACAAACTCCGGGGGATATGAGCAGTACTTC.

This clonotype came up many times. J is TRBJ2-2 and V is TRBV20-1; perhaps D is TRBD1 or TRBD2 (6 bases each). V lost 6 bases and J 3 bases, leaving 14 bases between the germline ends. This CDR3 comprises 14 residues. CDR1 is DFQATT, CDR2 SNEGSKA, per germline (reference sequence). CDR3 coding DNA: TGCAGTGCCCCAGGAGGGGGTTACACCGGGGAGCTGTTTTTT. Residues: CSAPGGGYTGELFF.

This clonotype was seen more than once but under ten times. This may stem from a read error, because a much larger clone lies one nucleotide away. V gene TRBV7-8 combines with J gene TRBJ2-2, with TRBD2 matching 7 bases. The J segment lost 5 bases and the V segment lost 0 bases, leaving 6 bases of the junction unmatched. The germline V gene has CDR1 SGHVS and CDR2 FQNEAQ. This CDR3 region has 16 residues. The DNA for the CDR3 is TGTGCCAGCAGCTTAGCGCGGGGGAGCCCGACCGGGGAGCTGTTTTTT. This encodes CASSLARGSPTGELFF. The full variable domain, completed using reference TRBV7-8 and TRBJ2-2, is GAGVSQSPRYKVAKRGQDVALRCDPISGHVSLFWYQQALGQGPEFLTYFQNEAQLDKSGLPSDRFFAERPEGSVSTLKIQRTQQEDSAVYLCASSLARGSPTGELFFGEGSRLTVL.

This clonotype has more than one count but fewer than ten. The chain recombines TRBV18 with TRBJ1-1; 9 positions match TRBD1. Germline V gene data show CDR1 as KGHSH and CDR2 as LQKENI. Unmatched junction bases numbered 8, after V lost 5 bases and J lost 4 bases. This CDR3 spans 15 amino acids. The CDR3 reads CASSTGTGIGTEAFF. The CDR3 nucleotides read TGTGCCAGCTCAACTGGGACAGGGATCGGCACTGAAGCTTTCTTT.

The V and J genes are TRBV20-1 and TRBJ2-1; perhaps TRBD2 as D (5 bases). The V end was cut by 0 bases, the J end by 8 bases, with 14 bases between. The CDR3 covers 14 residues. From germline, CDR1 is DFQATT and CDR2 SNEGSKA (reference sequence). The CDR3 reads CSARDPYGLDEQFF. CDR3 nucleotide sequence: TGCAGTGCTAGAGATCCCTACGGACTGGATGAGCAGTTCTTC.

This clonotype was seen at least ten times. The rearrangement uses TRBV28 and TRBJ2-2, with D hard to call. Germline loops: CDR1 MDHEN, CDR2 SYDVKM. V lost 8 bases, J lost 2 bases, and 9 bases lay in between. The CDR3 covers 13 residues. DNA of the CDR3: TGTGCCAGCCCTGATCGCAACACCGGGGAGCTGTTTTTT. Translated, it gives CASPDRNTGELFF.

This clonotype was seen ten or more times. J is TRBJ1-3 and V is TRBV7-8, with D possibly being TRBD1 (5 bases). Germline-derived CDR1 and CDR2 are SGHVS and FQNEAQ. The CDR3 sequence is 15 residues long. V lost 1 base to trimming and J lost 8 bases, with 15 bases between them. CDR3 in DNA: TGTGCCAGCAGCTTAGTTGAGGGACCGGAGGACACCATATATTTT. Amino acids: CASSLVEGPEDTIYF.

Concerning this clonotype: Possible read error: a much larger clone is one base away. The CDR3 nucleotides are TGTGCCAGCAACCGAGCGGGGGCCTCCTACGTGCAGTACTTC. This sequence encodes CASNRAGASYVQYF. The J gene is TRBJ2-7, the V gene TRBV25-1; 8 bases map to TRBD2. From germline, CDR1 is MGHDK and CDR2 SYGVNS. CDR3 size: 14 residues.

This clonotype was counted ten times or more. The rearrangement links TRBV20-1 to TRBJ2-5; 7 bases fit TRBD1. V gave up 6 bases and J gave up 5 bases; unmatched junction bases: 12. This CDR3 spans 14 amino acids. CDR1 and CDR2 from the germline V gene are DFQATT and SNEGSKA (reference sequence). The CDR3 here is CSAKTGTAPETQYF. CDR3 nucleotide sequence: TGCAGTGCAAAAACCGGGACAGCCCCGGAGACCCAGTACTTC.

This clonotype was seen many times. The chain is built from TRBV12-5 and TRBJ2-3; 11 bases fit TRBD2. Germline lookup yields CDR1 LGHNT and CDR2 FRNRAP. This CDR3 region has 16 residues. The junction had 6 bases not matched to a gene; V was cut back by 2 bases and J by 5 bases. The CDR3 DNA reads TGTGCTAGTGGTTTGTCCTCAGGACTAGCGGGAGATACGCAGTATTTT. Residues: CASGLSSGLAGDTQYF.

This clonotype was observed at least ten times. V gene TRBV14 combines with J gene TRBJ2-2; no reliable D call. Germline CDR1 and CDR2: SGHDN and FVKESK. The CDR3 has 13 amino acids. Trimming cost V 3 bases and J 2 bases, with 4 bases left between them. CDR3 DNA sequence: TGTGCCAGCAGCCACGGAAACACCGGGGAGCTGTTTTTT. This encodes CASSHGNTGELFF.

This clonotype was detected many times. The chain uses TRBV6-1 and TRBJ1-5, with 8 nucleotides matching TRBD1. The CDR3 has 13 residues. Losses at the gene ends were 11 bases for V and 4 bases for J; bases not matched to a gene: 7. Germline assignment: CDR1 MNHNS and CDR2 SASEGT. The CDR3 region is CAARQGLNQPQHF. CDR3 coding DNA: TGTGCCGCAAGACAGGGGTTAAATCAGCCCCAGCATTTT.

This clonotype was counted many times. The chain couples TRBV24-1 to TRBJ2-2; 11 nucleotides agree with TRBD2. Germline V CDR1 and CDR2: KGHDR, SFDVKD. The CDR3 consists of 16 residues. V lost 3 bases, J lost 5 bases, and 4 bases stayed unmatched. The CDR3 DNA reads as TGTGCCACCAGTGATCCCGGGACTAGCGGTACCGGGGAGCTGTTTTTT. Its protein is CATSDPGTSGTGELFF.